Included here is one T cell receptor (beta chain) sequence, with context. No antigen is known for it. The data stem from a study of T cells in Graves' hyperthyroidism and ophthalmopathy. Study information: Peripheral blood was collected at initial diagnosis, before any treatment.

The V gene end was trimmed by 1 base and the J gene end by 9 bases; junction bases not matched to a gene: 7. This CDR3 is 15 amino acids long. Germline lookup yields CDR1 SEHNR and CDR2 FQNEAQ (reference sequence). Study results and limitations: Ophthalmopathy prediction by the model preceded onset by a median approximately 6.1 months.

The TCR beta CDR3 regions underwent amplification using RNA transcripts as the source. A set of HTBI primers served as the primers for a first-round RT-PCR of the TCR CDR3. TCRdb independently ran MiXCR on the multiplex PCR reads; one entry per CDR3 protein. This table holds some 370,000 distinct CDR3 sequences, over 13% found once. This sequence was found in a man aged 50 or older with Graves' ophthalmopathy. The sample taken for sequencing was blood. The genes are TRBV7-9 and TRBJ2-1; 9 nucleotides match TRBD2. The CDR3, as DNA: TGTGCCAGCAGCTTAGAGGGGACTAGCCGTGGTGAGCAGTTCTTC. It specifies CASSLEGTSRGEQFF.